This T cell receptor (beta chain) is drawn from a study of vaccination effects on CD4 cells after COVID-19 (dated 2022 in TCRdb). For the study in its entirety: Post-vaccine samples across the study were collected a median of 72 days after the second dose, with a range of 14 to 241. SARS-CoV-2 spike-specific CD4+ TCR repertoires were compared before and after mRNA vaccination in COVID-19 convalescent patients and in infection-naive vaccine recipients. In the study, cultures from other donors were sequenced using the Oncomine TCR Beta short-read assay on an Illumina iSeq 100. Altogether, approximately 10 COVID-19 convalescent patients and a few SARS-CoV-2-naive healthy vaccine recipients made up the full study.

V sheds 0 bases and J sheds 2 bases, leaving 20 bases between their ends. The CDR3 holds 19 amino acids from the cysteine to the phenylalanine. Of the read, only the CDR3 DNA is kept; its 57 bases are in frame from base 1. CDR1 LGHNT and CDR2 FRNRAP were looked up in the germline V gene. As for this clone: It lacks a known antigen. There are no base qualities to consult, and no much larger clone falls within one base.

The ViraFEST assay stimulated PBMC with viral peptide pools and then used TCR sequencing to identify antigen-specific CD4+ T cell clonotypes by expansion. After less than 13 days of culture, CD4+ T cells were isolated with the EasySep CD4+ T cell isolation kit. Each participant got two doses of an mRNA SARS-CoV-2 vaccine, either BNT162b2 or mRNA-1273. Negative nucleocapsid antibody results before and after vaccination confirmed that the healthy vaccine recipients had no prior SARS-CoV-2 infection. A few million PBMC per well were cultured with roughly 10 ug/ml peptides in IMDM containing 5% human AB serum, about 9.6 IU/ml IL-2 and gentamicin. Half of the culture medium was replaced with fresh IL-2-containing medium on days 3 and 7. Unless noted otherwise, every peptide stimulation condition was grown in triplicate wells. PBMC were separated from whole blood using Ficoll-Paque Plus gradient centrifugation and were then either cryopreserved at -140C or used fresh. The overlapping peptide pools covered the spike proteins of SARS-CoV-2 and of the common cold coronaviruses HCoV-NL63, HCoV-OC43 and HCoV-229E. The QIAamp micro DNA kit was used to extract genomic DNA from the cultured CD4+ T cells.

Libraries came from the immunoSEQ multiplex PCR assay. DNA from the cultured, isolated CD4+ T cells was subjected to TCR beta CDR3 sequencing. As for the original processing: Non-productive TCR sequences were discarded, and reads were trimmed to the CDR3 region, with only CDR3s of 7 or more amino acids retained. Antigen-specific clonotypes were identified using the MANAFEST web app by comparison of expansion in peptide wells against reference cultures. To count as positive, a clone had to show expansion at FDR<0.05 compared with the reference and with all other wells, an odds ratio above 5, and a frequency above 0.1% in two replicate wells. Cross-reactive clonotypes were defined as significantly expanded in SARS-CoV-2 spike wells and in at least one common cold coronavirus spike condition. Using the stringdist R package, CDR3 similarity was measured by Levenshtein distance, and unrooted trees were constructed with ape in R 3.6.1. Here the immuneACCESS table is served through TCRdb, limited to in-frame sequences with V and J called. Missing clones are a known gap in these copies; in checked studies unresolved V genes cover under half, and the rest lacks a known reason. The DNA gave D and trimming, while V, J and clone size come from that table. This sample gives approximately 65,000 clones in total; around 70% of them show up just once. The top ten constitute roughly 1.5% of the sample.

Summary of the overall study and its limitations: In healthy vaccine recipients, vaccine-induced clones were almost all SARS-CoV-2 mono-reactive, with only 1 of 255 being cross-reactive with common cold coronaviruses. Both infection-induced and vaccine-induced clones contracted markedly at late post-vaccination timepoints, which is consistent with waning T cell responses. Only a small number of convalescent patients were included, and no early post-infection timepoints were available, which limited the study.

Here the sequenced sample was CD4+ T cells from PBMCs cultured with HCoV-229E spike peptides, taken after COVID-19 vaccination. The sample's cell subset or site label is to be understood as: HCoV-229E spike overlapping peptide pool stimulation. This receptor chain uses TRBV12-5 and TRBJ1-3; 6 matching bases give a weak D call of TRBD1. The receptor was derived from a human donor who received a COVID-19 vaccine. Read as DNA, the sequence is TGTGCTAGTGGTTTGGTACCAGACGGGACAACCGCCCCTGGAAACACCATATATTTT. This codes for CASGLVPDGTTAPGNTIYF.